This TCR beta chain was captured in a study of blood T cell repertoires in COVID-19. The CDR3 spans 13 residues. V gave up 4 bases and J gave up 10 bases, with 11 bases separating them. CDR1 is SGHVS, CDR2 FNYEAQ, per germline. Using immunoSEQ multiplex PCR, the repertoire was profiled, and TCRdb retains in-frame clones only, with some absent. The sample lists just over 150,000 clones, approximately 91% occurring once. The chain links TRBV7-6 to TRBJ1-6; the D is unclear. Specimen: peripheral blood. This TCR derives from a woman in her 70s with acute or convalescent COVID-19. CDR3 DNA: TGTGCCAGCAGCTCCCGACTTGAGTCACCCCTCCACTTT. Encoded protein: CASSSRLESPLHF.